This TCR beta chain was sequenced during a study of identical twins. Study-level points and caveats: The authors drew conclusions from cross-sectional statistical analysis rather than following the same donors. Fewer insertions were carried by abundant cord blood beta clonotypes, but none was seen in memory repertoires. Shared out-of-frame alpha sequences (those common to twins) showed excess low generation probability.

On this clonotype itself: Its antigen is not identified.

It was template switching that added a universal primer site, and there were unique molecular identifiers on the cDNA. TCRdb independently ran MiXCR on the 5' RACE reads; one entry per CDR3 protein. The sample yields 200,000 to 250,000 distinct CDR3 sequences, approximately 6.8% seen once. Germline V gene data show CDR1 as SGHRS and CDR2 as YFSETQ. Trimming pared 0 bases from V and 6 bases from J, leaving 12 bases between. The CDR3 is made up of 14 amino acids. These data are also associated with another study on yellow fever vaccine responses in identical twins.

Sequencing was done on a sample of CD8+ T cells sorted from blood. The sequence was obtained from a woman aged 18-35 years in good health. V is TRBV5-1 and J is TRBJ2-5; the D is unclear. CDR3: CASSLVSDGKTQYF. CDR3 DNA sequence: TGCGCCAGCAGCTTGGTGTCGGATGGAAAGACCCAGTACTTC.